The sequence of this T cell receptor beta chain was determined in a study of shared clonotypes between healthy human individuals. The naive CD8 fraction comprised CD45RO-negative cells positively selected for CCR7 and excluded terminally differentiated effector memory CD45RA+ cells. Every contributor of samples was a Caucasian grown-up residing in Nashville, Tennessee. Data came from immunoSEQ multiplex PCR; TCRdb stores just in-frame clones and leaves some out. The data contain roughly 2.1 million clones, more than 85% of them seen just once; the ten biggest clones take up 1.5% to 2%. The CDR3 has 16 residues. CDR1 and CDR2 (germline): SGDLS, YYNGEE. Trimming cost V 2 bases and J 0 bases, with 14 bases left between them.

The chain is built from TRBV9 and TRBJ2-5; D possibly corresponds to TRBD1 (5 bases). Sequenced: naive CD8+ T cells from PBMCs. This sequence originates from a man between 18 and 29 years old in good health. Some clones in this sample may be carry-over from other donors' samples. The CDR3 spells CASSVPPDSNQETQYF. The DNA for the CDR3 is TGTGCCAGCAGCGTCCCCCCCGACAGCAACCAAGAGACCCAGTACTTC.